The T cell receptor (beta chain) described here comes from a study of CD8 T cells in Susac syndrome. Turning to the study itself: When blood was collected, patients with Susac syndrome were therapy-naive, were taking corticosteroids, or were receiving intravenous immunoglobulin alone. Study results and caveats: None of the CD4+ T cell repertoires in Susac syndrome showed clonal expansion.

Random-hexamer reverse transcription was applied to roughly 0.5 to 1 ug RNA. Coverage of TCR beta CDR3 amplification by immunoSEQ multiplex PCR extended to 54 Vbeta and 13 Jbeta. MiXCR, run by TCRdb on the immunoSEQ multiplex PCR reads, gives a single entry per CDR3 protein. The data contain under 90,000 distinct CDR3 sequences, under 95% of them singletons. As to this clonotype: Its antigen remains unknown.

Germline lookup yields CDR1 SEHNR and CDR2 FQNEAQ (reference sequence). The CDR3 contains 13 residues. The ends were cut back, 1 base at V and 0 bases at J, with 4 bases in the middle. The sequence derives from a human donor with Susac syndrome. The chain uses TRBV7-9 and TRBJ2-7; D not resolved. The sample was CD4+ T cells from PBMCs. The CDR3 DNA sequence: TGTGCCAGCAGCTTAGGCATCTCCTACGAGCAGTACTTC. Protein sequence: CASSLGISYEQYF.